What follows are 27 T cell receptor beta chains derived from one specimen sequenced in a study of shared clonotypes between healthy human individuals. The table came from immunoSEQ multiplex PCR; TCRdb's copy has only in-frame clones and leaves some out. The sample contains 550,000 to 750,000 clones, about 95% of which appear only once. CD8 cells regarded as naive lacked CD45RO, were positively chosen for CCR7, and omitted terminally differentiated effector memory CD45RA+ cells. The specimen was naive CD8+ T cells sorted from blood. These receptor sequences come from a woman younger than 45 in good health.

V gene TRBV28 combines with J gene TRBJ2-1; D is possibly TRBD2 (6 bases). The CDR3 is 16 amino acids. The germline gives CDR1 MDHEN, CDR2 SYDVKM. V was pared by 6 bases and J by 8 bases, with 23 bases between. This CDR3 is CASRTERPWGVDEQFF. In nucleotides, the CDR3 is TGTGCCAGCAGAACCGAGCGCCCTTGGGGGGTCGATGAGCAGTTCTTC.

This sequence joins TRBV25-1 and TRBJ1-4, with 7 bases that match TRBD1. Germline CDR1 reads MGHDK; CDR2 reads SYGVNS. The CDR3 loop spans 14 amino acids. The trim removed 0 bases at V and 6 bases at J, leaving 1 base unmatched. CDR3 sequence (DNA): TGTGCCAGCAGTGAATACGACAGGGATGAAAAACTGTTTTTT. Translating gives CASSEYDRDEKLFF. Based on the CDR3 plus reference TRBV25-1 and TRBJ1-4, the full variable domain is EADIYQTPRYLVIGTGKKITLECSQTMGHDKMYWYQQDPGMELHLIHYSYGVNSTEKGDLSSESTVSRIRTEHFPLTLESARPSHTSQYLCASSEYDRDEKLFFGSGTQLSVL.

The chain carries TRBV11-2 and TRBJ2-7; TRBD2 matches at 7 bases. Looked up from germline, CDR1 is SGHAT and CDR2 is FQNNGV. This CDR3 is 13 amino acids long. The junction had 0 bases not matched to a gene; V was cut back by 1 base and J by 3 bases. CDR3 sequence: CASSLGDYYEQYF. For the CDR3, the DNA is TGTGCCAGCAGCTTAGGGGACTACTACGAGCAGTACTTC.

As concerns this clone: One end of the junction varies from germline; a read error may be responsible. The V and J genes are TRBV29-1 and TRBJ2-7; a possible D gene is TRBD2 (6 bases). Germline V gene sequence: CDR1 SQVTM, CDR2 ANQGSEA. CDR3 length equals 13 residues. The CDR3 loop is CSVEDGSSCEQYF. CDR3 nucleotide sequence: TGCAGCGTTGAAGACGGGAGCTCCTGCGAGCAGTACTTC.

The chain carries TRBV5-8 and TRBJ1-2; D not resolved. CDR1 SGHTS and CDR2 YDEGEE come from the germline V gene. The CDR3 contains 13 residues. V was pared by 0 bases and J by 8 bases, with 11 bases between. The CDR3: CASSLGAVSGYTF. CDR3 DNA: TGTGCCAGCAGCTTGGGTGCGGTGTCGGGCTACACCTTC. The whole variable domain, filled in from reference TRBV5-8 and TRBJ1-2, reads EAGVTQSPTHLIKTRGQQATLRCSPISGHTSVYWYQQALGLGLQFLLWYDEGEERNRGNFPPRFSGRQFPNYSSELNVNALELEDSALYLCASSLGAVSGYTFGSGTRLTVV.

This clone has just one count. The chain uses TRBV2 and TRBJ1-6; TRBD1 matches 9 bases. The germline gives CDR1 SNHLY, CDR2 FYNNEI. This CDR3 is 13 amino acids long. Trimming removed 10 bases from V and 9 bases from J; junction bases left unmatched: 7. Here the CDR3 DNA reads TGTGCCATAGGGACAGGGAAAAGTTCACCCCTCCACTTT. It specifies CAIGTGKSSPLHF.

J is TRBJ1-2 and V is TRBV7-9, with 8 positions matching TRBD1. Looked up from germline, CDR1 is SEHNR and CDR2 is FQNEAQ (reference sequence). J lost 5 bases, V lost 1 base, and 12 bases had no gene match. This CDR3 region has 17 residues. CDR3 DNA sequence: TGTGCCAGCAGCTTAGTCGGGTCAGGGGGCGCATGGTATGGCTACACCTTC. It specifies CASSLVGSGGAWYGYTF.

V gene TRBV7-9 combines with J gene TRBJ2-3; no definite D call. Between the trimmed V and J ends, which lost 5 bases and 6 bases, there was a span of 6 bases. Germline loops: CDR1 SEHNR, CDR2 FQNEAQ (reference sequence). The CDR3 sequence is 11 residues long. CDR3 sequence reads: CASSDTDTQYF. In DNA, the CDR3 is TGTGCCAGCAGCGACACCGATACGCAGTATTTT.

The V gene is TRBV7-9, the J gene TRBJ2-5; TRBD2 matches 14 bases. The DNA end favors TRBJ2-7, so the J call may be wrong. Germline V gene data show CDR1 as SEHNR and CDR2 as FQNEAQ (reference sequence). The CDR3 is 16 amino acids. In nucleotides, the CDR3 is TGTGCCAGCAGCCCAGGGACTAGCGGGAGCTCCTACGAGCAGTACTTC. This translates into CASSPGTSGSSYEQYF.

This chain links TRBV27 with TRBJ2-7, with D possibly matching TRBD2 (5 bases). V gave up 5 bases and J gave up 2 bases, with 10 bases separating them. The germline gives CDR1 MNHEY, CDR2 SMNVEV (reference sequence). The CDR3 contains 13 residues. The CDR3 coding sequence is TGTGCCAGCAGTGGAGGCCGGACCTACGAGCAGTACTTC. It is translated as CASSGGRTYEQYF.

The rearrangement links TRBV5-4 to TRBJ2-7; D may be TRBD2 (5 bases). This CDR3 is 14 amino acids long. Germline V gene data show CDR1 as SGHNT and CDR2 as YYREEE (reference sequence). V dropped 4 bases and J dropped 3 bases, with 14 bases sitting between them. The CDR3, as DNA: TGTGCCAGCAGCGCCGGACTTGCGGACTACGAGCAGTACTTC. Translating it yields CASSAGLADYEQYF.

The rearrangement joins TRBV5-4 to TRBJ2-7; tentative D call: TRBD1 (6 bases). Germline values: CDR1 SGHNT, CDR2 YYREEE (reference sequence). This CDR3 region has 14 residues. Trimming cost V 3 bases and J 2 bases, with 12 bases left between them. The CDR3 protein is CASSSLTGTYEQYF. The CDR3 bases are TGTGCCAGCAGCTCTTTGACAGGAACCTACGAGCAGTACTTC.

This chain joins TRBV28 and TRBJ2-7, with TRBD1 matching over 7 bases. Trimming removed 3 bases from V and 4 bases from J; junction bases left unmatched: 3. CDR3 length: 13 amino acids. Per germline, CDR1 MDHEN and CDR2 SYDVKM. CDR3 nucleotide sequence: TGTGCCAGCAGTTTCTACAGGGGTTACGAGCAGTACTTC. As protein: CASSFYRGYEQYF.

This clone was detected once. The chain joins TRBV4-1 to TRBJ2-7, with D possibly being TRBD2 (6 bases). With 0 bases removed from V and 0 bases from J, the gap between germline ends came to 18 bases. The CDR3 runs 18 residues. Per the germline V gene, CDR1 is MGHRA and CDR2 is YSYEKL. Written as DNA, the CDR3 is TGCGCCAGCAGCCAAGAACCCAGCGGGTGGGAAAACTCCTACGAGCAGTACTTC. Encoded protein: CASSQEPSGWENSYEQYF.

This sequence joins TRBV11-2 and TRBJ2-7; TRBD2 matches at 7 bases. CDR1 SGHAT and CDR2 FQNNGV come from the germline V gene. J was trimmed by 6 bases and V by 6 bases; bases with no gene match: 5. CDR3 length: 12 residues. The CDR3, as DNA: TGTGCCAGCAGGCATCCTAGCGGCGAGCAGTACTTC. It encodes CASRHPSGEQYF.

The V call is TRBV12-5, the J call TRBJ2-7, with 7 bases identical to TRBD1. V dropped 6 bases and J dropped 1; count of bases not matched to a gene: 3. Germline loops: CDR1 LGHNT, CDR2 FRNRAP. CDR3 length: 13 amino acids. The CDR3, as DNA: TGTGCTAGTGGCACAGGGGATTCCTACGAGCAGTACTTC. Residues: CASGTGDSYEQYF.

This chain links TRBV5-1 with TRBJ2-7; a weak D match, TRBD2 (6 bases). Germline-derived CDR1 and CDR2 are SGHRS and YFSETQ. This CDR3 has 14 amino acids. V lost 0 bases, J lost 5 bases, and 12 bases lay in between. Here the CDR3 reads CASSLDLAPDEQYF. CDR3 coding DNA: TGCGCCAGCAGCTTGGATCTAGCGCCGGACGAGCAGTACTTC. The whole variable domain, filled in from reference TRBV5-1 and TRBJ2-7, reads KAGVTQTPRYLIKTRGQQVTLSCSPISGHRSVSWYQQTPGQGLQFLFEYFSETQRNKGNFPGRFSGRQFSNSRSEMNVSTLELGDSALYLCASSLDLAPDEQYFGPGTRLTVT.

The chain employs TRBV28 and TRBJ2-1; tentative D call: TRBD2 (5 bases). V was cut by 4 bases and J by 4 bases, with 17 bases left in between. In germline, CDR1 is MDHEN, CDR2 SYDVKM. The CDR3 spans 16 residues. CDR3 nucleotide sequence: TGTGCCAGCAGTTCCATAGCGTGGGTGTCTTACAATGAGCAGTTCTTC. This sequence encodes CASSSIAWVSYNEQFF.

On this clone itself: A read error may explain this, as a much larger clone is one base away. This sample also contains other DNA sequences that code for the same CDR3. The chain employs TRBV9 and TRBJ2-2; D is unresolved. Germline V gives CDR1 SGDLS, CDR2 YYNGEE. CDR3 length equals 13 residues. Trimming left V 0 bases short and J 5 bases short, with 5 bases between. In DNA, the CDR3 is TGTGCCAGCAGCGTAGGGGGAACCGGGGAGCTGTTTTTT. Its protein is CASSVGGTGELFF.

This rearrangement joins TRBV28 to TRBJ2-3, with 11 bases matching TRBD2. V shed 2 bases, J shed 6 bases, and the junction held 7 bases outside the gene matches. The CDR3 spans 16 residues. CDR1 is MDHEN, CDR2 SYDVKM, per germline. The chain's CDR3 is CASSLGVAGGVDTQYF. The CDR3 DNA follows: TGTGCCAGCAGTTTAGGTGTAGCGGGAGGGGTGGATACGCAGTATTTT.

A remark on this clone: Additional DNA sequences in this sample encode the identical CDR3. The rearrangement joins TRBV27 to TRBJ1-1; no reliable D call. V lost 4 bases to trimming and J lost 1 base, with 10 bases between them. The CDR3 has 14 residues. Per the germline V gene, CDR1 is MNHEY and CDR2 is SMNVEV (reference sequence). CDR3 loop: CASSSGGSNTEAFF. The CDR3 bases are TGTGCCAGCAGTTCTGGCGGATCGAACACTGAAGCTTTCTTT.

The chain is built from TRBV28 and TRBJ1-4; D not certain. CDR3 size: 15 residues. Trimming removed 2 bases at V and 7 bases at J, with 14 bases between. Germline assignment: CDR1 MDHEN and CDR2 SYDVKM. The CDR3 loop is CASSLLRLNIEKLFF. The CDR3 nucleotides read TGTGCCAGCAGTTTACTTCGCCTCAACATTGAAAAACTGTTTTTT. Based on the CDR3 plus reference TRBV28 and TRBJ1-4, the full variable domain is DVKVTQSSRYLVKRTGEKVFLECVQDMDHENMFWYRQDPGLGLRLIYFSYDVKMKEKGDIPEGYSVSREKKERFSLILESASTNQTSMYLCASSLLRLNIEKLFFGSGTQLSVL.

The V call is TRBV4-1, the J call TRBJ2-7; D call uncertain. CDR3 length equals 15 residues. Trimming removed 1 base at V and 0 bases at J, with 10 bases between. Germline loops: CDR1 MGHRA, CDR2 YSYEKL. For the CDR3, the DNA is TGCGCCAGCAGCCAAGGGGTCACGAGCTCCTACGAGCAGTACTTC. Translation: CASSQGVTSSYEQYF.

The J gene is TRBJ1-4, the V gene TRBV29-1, with TRBD1 matching over 7 bases. The CDR3 totals 15 residues. Germline V gene sequence: CDR1 SQVTM, CDR2 ANQGSEA. Trimming at V came to 7 bases and at J to 4 bases, leaving 12 bases not matched to a gene. CDR3 coding DNA: TGCAGCGCCCAAGACCGGGGACAGCGTAATGAAAAACTGTTTTTT. Amino acids: CSAQDRGQRNEKLFF.

The chain employs TRBV19 and TRBJ2-2, with a tentative D call TRBD1 (6 bases). V lost 6 bases to trimming and J lost 4 bases, with 18 bases between them. The CDR3 is 16 amino acids. From germline, CDR1 is LNHDA and CDR2 SQIVND (reference sequence). The CDR3 DNA reads TGTGCCAGTAGCCCCCTTACCACAGGGCCCACCGGGGAGCTGTTTTTT. Protein product: CASSPLTTGPTGELFF.

This rearrangement joins TRBV7-8 to TRBJ2-1, with a tentative D call TRBD2 (6 bases). CDR3 length: 19 amino acids. Deletions cut 4 bases from V and 9 bases from J, with 31 bases between. Per germline, CDR1 SGHVS and CDR2 FQNEAQ. CDR3 nucleotide sequence: TGTGCCAGCAGCTCACCGGGACGGGAGATCAGGACGCAGGACACTGAGCAGTTCTTC. Translating gives CASSSPGREIRTQDTEQFF.

The chain combines TRBV5-1 with TRBJ1-4; D ambiguous. This CDR3 region has 13 residues. Trimming cost V 4 bases and J 5 bases, with 9 bases left between them. Germline CDR1 SGHRS, CDR2 YFSETQ. The CDR3 sequence is CASSPDGNEKLFF. CDR3 coding DNA: TGCGCCAGCAGCCCGGACGGGAATGAAAAACTGTTTTTT.